This T cell receptor beta chain is from a study of cytomegalovirus exposure and HLA in healthy donors. In its sample, this clone was seen once. The study ran its PCR with 60 Vbeta and 13 Jbeta primers. The data were produced by immunoSEQ multiplex PCR, yet TCRdb's version contains in-frame clones alone and is incomplete. The sample shows 170,000 or so clones, over 70% of them seen only once. The CDR3 sequence is 13 residues long. CDR1 is MDHEN, CDR2 SYDVKM, per germline. V shed 7 bases and J shed 1 base, with 10 bases lying between them. The chain couples TRBV28 to TRBJ1-1, with a tentative D call TRBD1 (6 bases). The clonotype was recovered from a woman aged 25 to 39 in good health and CMV-seropositive. Material: PBMCs. Written as DNA, the CDR3 is TGTGCCAGCACTCTGGGGGCGAACACTGAAGCTTTCTTT. Residues: CASTLGANTEAFF.